The entry that follows covers one T cell receptor beta chain sequence. What it binds is unknown. This entry belongs to a study of cytomegalovirus exposure and HLA in healthy donors. Overall study results and limits: Association of a missense DCLRE1C variant with TCR beta V- and J-gene trimming was reported in a later analysis. An analysis done earlier found most TCR beta V segments productive about 87% or about 30% of the time. Reports credit the classifier with highly specific, highly sensitive diagnosis of cytomegalovirus status. Confirmation in vitro established that a few CMV-associated chains were specific for CMV antigens.

The PCR made use of 60 Vbeta and 13 Jbeta primers. The table came from immunoSEQ multiplex PCR; TCRdb's copy has only in-frame clones and leaves some out. The repertoire holds approximately 190,000 clones, with 77% as singletons. CDR1 and CDR2 from the germline V gene are SGHDT and YYEEEE. The CDR3 runs to 13 residues. Trimming pared 3 bases from V and 1 base from J, leaving 5 bases between. The receptor comes from a woman in her 30s in good health and CMV-seropositive. The chain links TRBV5-6 to TRBJ2-1; D may be TRBD2 (5 bases). Sequenced: PBMCs. The CDR3 DNA reads TGTGCCAGCAGCTCGGGATCCTACAATGAGCAGTTCTTC. Its translation: CASSSGSYNEQFF.